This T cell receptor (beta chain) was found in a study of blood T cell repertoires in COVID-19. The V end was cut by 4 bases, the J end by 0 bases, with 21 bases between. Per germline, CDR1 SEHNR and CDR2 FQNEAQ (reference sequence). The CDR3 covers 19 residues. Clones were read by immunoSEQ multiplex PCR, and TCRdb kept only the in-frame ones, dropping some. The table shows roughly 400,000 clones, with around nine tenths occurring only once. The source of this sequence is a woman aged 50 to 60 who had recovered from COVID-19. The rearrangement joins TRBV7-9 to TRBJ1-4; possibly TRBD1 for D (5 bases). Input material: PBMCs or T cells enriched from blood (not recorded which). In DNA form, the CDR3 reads TGTGCCAGCAGCTCGCCAGGGATCGTATCTTATGCAACTAATGAAAAACTGTTTTTT. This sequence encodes CASSSPGIVSYATNEKLFF.